This TCR beta chain derives from a study of blood T cell repertoires in COVID-19. Study-level background: Donors in the United States, Italy and Spain gave samples during acute or convalescent COVID-19.

Seattle cases were enrolled at active infection and followed longitudinally. As originally analysed: Nucleated cell counts were estimated from reference gene primer amplification. Method: immunoSEQ multiplex PCR; TCRdb's copy keeps in-frame clones and lacks some. V and J calls and clone size come straight from that table; D and trimming were deduced from the DNA. The sample has over 130,000 clones, 88% seen once. CDR3 length: 15 residues. V lost 2 bases and J 1 base, leaving 11 bases between the germline ends. CDR1 and CDR2 (germline): SGHAT, FQNNGV. The chain uses TRBV11-2 and TRBJ2-5; a weak D match, TRBD2 (6 bases). The sequencing sample was made of peripheral blood. This TCR derives from a human donor with COVID-19, enrolled during active disease. The donor label of this sample is uncertain. The CDR3 is CASSLFGLTQETQYF. CDR3 bases: TGTGCCAGCAGCTTATTTGGACTAACCCAAGAGACCCAGTACTTC.